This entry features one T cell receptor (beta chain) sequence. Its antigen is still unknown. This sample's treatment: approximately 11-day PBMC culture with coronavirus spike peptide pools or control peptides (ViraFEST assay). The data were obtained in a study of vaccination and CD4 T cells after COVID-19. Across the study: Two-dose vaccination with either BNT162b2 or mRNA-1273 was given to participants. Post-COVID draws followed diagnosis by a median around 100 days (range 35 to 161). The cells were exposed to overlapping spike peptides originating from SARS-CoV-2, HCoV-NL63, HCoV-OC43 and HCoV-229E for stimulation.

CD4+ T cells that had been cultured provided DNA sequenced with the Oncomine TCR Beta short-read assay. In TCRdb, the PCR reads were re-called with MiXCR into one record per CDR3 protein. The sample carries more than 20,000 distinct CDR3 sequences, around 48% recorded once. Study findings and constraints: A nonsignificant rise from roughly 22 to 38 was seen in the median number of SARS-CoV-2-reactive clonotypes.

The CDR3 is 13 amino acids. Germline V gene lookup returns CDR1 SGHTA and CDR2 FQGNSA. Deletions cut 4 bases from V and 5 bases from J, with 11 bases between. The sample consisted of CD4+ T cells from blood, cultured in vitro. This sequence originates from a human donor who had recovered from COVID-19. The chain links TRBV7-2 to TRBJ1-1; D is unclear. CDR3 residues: CASSSTPGTEAFF. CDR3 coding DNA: TGTGCCAGCAGCTCTACCCCAGGAACTGAAGCTTTCTTT.